This entry lists 25 T cell receptor beta chains sequenced from one sample in a study of cytomegalovirus exposure and HLA in healthy donors (dated by TCRdb to 2015 to 2018). Receptors were amplified or captured by the immunoSEQ multiplex PCR assay. A mixture of 60 forward primers for TCR Vbeta segments and 13 reverse primers for TCR Jbeta segments was used in the multiplex PCR. TCRdb re-hosts the immuneACCESS table, in-frame sequences only. Its copies lack some clones; in the studies checked, an unresolved V gene accounts for under half of them, and the cause for the rest is not known. This sample lists under 200,000 clones; roughly three quarters were detected once. The ten biggest clones cover more than 1.2% of the sample. Sequencing input: PBMCs. These receptors came from a man in his sixties in good health and CMV-seronegative.

This sequence joins TRBV6-1 and TRBJ1-3; unclear D gene. Trimming took 4 bases from V and 4 from J, leaving 11 bases between them. Germline CDR1 MNHNS, CDR2 SASEGT. This CDR3 contains 14 residues. CDR3 DNA sequence: TGTGCCAGCAGTGGGTACCGTAGCGGAAACACCATATATTTT. It translates to CASSGYRSGNTIYF.

The table lists this clone with a few counts. The chain joins TRBV19 to TRBJ1-6; 8 bases are shared with TRBD1. CDR1 LNHDA and CDR2 SQIVND come from the germline V gene (reference sequence). This CDR3 has 16 residues. The V and J ends lost 4 bases and 7 bases, in that order; junction bases with no gene match: 9. CDR3 in amino acids: CASSSHSPGGNSPLHF. In DNA, the CDR3 is TGTGCCAGTAGTAGCCATTCGCCAGGGGGCAATTCACCCCTCCACTTT.

This clone is a singleton in its sample. The chain has TRBV7-2 and TRBJ1-2; D is unresolved. The CDR3 covers 14 residues. V was pared by 1 base and J by 3 bases, with 9 bases between. Germline-derived CDR1 and CDR2 are SGHTA and FQGNSA. CDR3 nucleotide sequence: TGTGCCAGCAGCTTAGTGAGGGAGGACTATGGCTACACCTTC. As protein: CASSLVREDYGYTF.

The chain couples TRBV2 to TRBJ2-1, with 12 bases aligning to TRBD2. The germline gives CDR1 SNHLY, CDR2 FYNNEI. The CDR3 runs to 15 residues. J was trimmed by 7 bases and V by 7 bases; bases with no gene match: 8. Here the CDR3 reads CASTLLAGGANEQFF. Written as DNA, the CDR3 is TGTGCCAGCACCCTACTAGCGGGGGGTGCGAATGAGCAGTTCTTC.

Points on this clone: One end of the junction varies from germline; a read error may be responsible. The V and J genes are TRBV7-9 and TRBJ1-5; D may be TRBD1 (5 bases). Germline assignment: CDR1 SEHNR and CDR2 FQNEAQ (reference sequence). The CDR3 is 14 amino acids. Written as DNA, the CDR3 is TGTTCCAGCAGCTTAGATTTAAGTACAGGTCCCCAGCATTTT. This gives the protein CSSSLDLSTGPQHF.

Worth noting for this clone: One end of the junction varies from germline; a read error may be responsible. V and J are TRBV7-9 and TRBJ2-7, with 11 bases identical to TRBD2. The CDR3 covers 16 residues. The germline V gene has CDR1 SEHNR and CDR2 FQNEAQ (reference sequence). The CDR3 loop is CSSSLVSSGRTDEQYF. The DNA of the CDR3 is TGTTCCAGCAGCTTAGTGTCTAGCGGGAGGACTGACGAGCAGTACTTC. The variable domain in full, completed from reference TRBV7-9 and TRBJ2-7, reads DTGVSQNPRHKITKRGQNVTFRCDPISEHNRLYWYRQTLGQGPEFLTYFQNEAQLEKSRLLSDRFSAERPKGSFSTLEIQRTEQGDSAMYLCSSSLVSSGRTDEQYFGPGTRLTVT.

The rearrangement joins TRBV6-5 to TRBJ2-6, with TRBD1 as a possible D gene (6 bases). The CDR3 has 16 residues. Germline CDR1 and CDR2: MNHEY and SVGAGI. V was cut by 4 bases and J by 0 bases, with 10 bases left in between. CDR3 amino acids: CASSSRGTSGANVLTF. The DNA of the CDR3 is TGTGCCAGCAGTTCCAGGGGTACCTCTGGGGCCAACGTCCTGACTTTC.

Comment on this clone: Relative to the germline gene, one junction end is altered; a read error may explain this. At the DNA level, this CDR3 is encoded by other sequences in the same sample as well. The chain carries TRBV27 and TRBJ2-3; 11 positions match TRBD2. This CDR3 is 15 amino acids long. Germline CDR1 reads MNHEY; CDR2 reads SMNVEV (reference sequence). The CDR3 loop reads CASSLLAGGQDTQYF. The CDR3 DNA is TGTGCCAGCAGTTTATTAGCGGGGGGGCAAGATACACAGTATTTT.

This chain joins TRBV27 and TRBJ2-5, with TRBD1 matching 7 bases. The end of the DNA aligns better with TRBJ2-7, so the J call may be wrong. The CDR3 is 13 residues long. Germline loops: CDR1 MNHEY, CDR2 SMNVEV (reference sequence). The CDR3, as DNA: TGTGCCAGCAGTATCACAGGGGCGGGCGAGCAGTACTTC. This translates into CASSITGAGEQYF.

This chain connects TRBV29-1 to TRBJ2-2, with TRBD2 matching 9 bases. This CDR3 region has 16 residues. Trimming took 4 bases from V and 3 from J; bases not matched to a gene: 9. Germline CDR1 SQVTM, CDR2 ANQGSEA. The CDR3 spells CSVVGGGATYTGELFF. CDR3 nucleotides: TGCAGCGTTGTGGGCGGGGGGGCCACGTACACCGGGGAGCTGTTTTTT.

The chain couples TRBV7-9 to TRBJ2-5; 11 bases align to TRBD2. The CDR3 has 16 amino acids. The V and J ends lost 3 bases and 4 bases, in that order; junction bases with no gene match: 7. CDR1 and CDR2 (germline): SEHNR, FQNEAQ (reference sequence). CDR3: CASSLTSGVGRETQYF. In DNA, the CDR3 is TGTGCCAGCAGCTTGACTAGCGGGGTGGGTAGAGAGACCCAGTACTTC.

The rearrangement uses TRBV5-4 and TRBJ2-7; D is undetermined. Deletions cut 4 bases from V and 2 bases from J, with 10 bases between. Germline-derived CDR1 and CDR2 are SGHNT and YYREEE (reference sequence). This CDR3 comprises 13 residues. The CDR3 loop is CASSVDGPYEQYF. The DNA of the CDR3 is TGTGCCAGCAGCGTGGACGGTCCCTACGAGCAGTACTTC.

This chain connects TRBV28 to TRBJ1-1; D is possibly TRBD1 (5 bases). Germline V lookup: CDR1 MDHEN, CDR2 SYDVKM. The CDR3 is 16 residues long. Trimming shortened V by 3 bases and J by 3 bases, and 17 bases separated the two germline ends. The CDR3 nucleotides read TGTGCCAGCAGTTTTCGGGGAGTATCGGGGGACACTGAAGCTTTCTTT. Its protein product is CASSFRGVSGDTEAFF.

The chain has TRBV10-3 and TRBJ1-5, with TRBD1 matching over 8 bases. The CDR3 extends over 15 amino acids. The junction had 8 bases not matched to a gene; V was cut back by 3 bases and J by 7 bases. Germline CDR1 is ENHRY and CDR2 is SYGVKD. CDR3 DNA sequence: TGTGCCATCAGTGAAGGCAGGGGGCAAGGGCAGCCCCAGCATTTT. It specifies CAISEGRGQGQPQHF.

V is TRBV9 and J is TRBJ1-5; D is perhaps TRBD1 (5 bases). The CDR3 consists of 15 residues. CDR1 and CDR2 (germline): SGDLS, YYNGEE. Trimming shortened V by 4 bases and J by 7 bases, and 18 bases separated the two germline ends. The CDR3 DNA sequence: TGTGCCAGCAGCCAATCTATGGGGCCCAACCAGCCCCAGCATTTT. This translates into CASSQSMGPNQPQHF.

J is TRBJ1-3 and V is TRBV7-2; D unresolved. The CDR3 covers 16 residues. Trimming removed 5 bases at V and 2 bases at J, with 16 bases between. Germline values: CDR1 SGHTA, CDR2 FQGNSA. CDR3 sequence (DNA): TGTGCCAGCAGCCAAGTCGGGGATGCGGCTGGAAACACCATATATTTT. Translation: CASSQVGDAAGNTIYF.

The chain is built from TRBV13 and TRBJ2-5, with TRBD2 identical over 10 bases. The DNA end is more similar to TRBJ2-7, so the J call may be wrong. CDR3 length equals 16 residues. Germline V CDR1 and CDR2: PRHDT, FYEKMQ (reference sequence). CDR3 protein: CASSYTVAGGPYEQYF. The CDR3 nucleotides are TGTGCCAGCAGCTACACGGTAGCGGGGGGTCCCTACGAGCAGTACTTC.

This sequence joins TRBV2 and TRBJ1-6, with 10 bases identical to TRBD1. Germline assignment: CDR1 SNHLY and CDR2 FYNNEI. This CDR3 region has 15 residues. V shed 6 bases and J 5 bases; nucleotides not matched to a gene: 4. The CDR3 DNA is TGTGCCAGCAGAGCGACAGGGGGCGATAATTCACCCCTCCACTTT. Its protein is CASRATGGDNSPLHF.

The V gene is TRBV11-2, the J gene TRBJ2-7, with D tentatively TRBD1 (5 bases). V dropped 4 bases and J dropped 2 bases, with 18 bases sitting between them. This CDR3 has 16 residues. Germline CDR1 reads SGHAT; CDR2 reads FQNNGV. CDR3 DNA: TGTGCCAGCAGCTCGCGCCGGCAGGGATTTACCTACGAGCAGTACTTC. It specifies CASSSRRQGFTYEQYF.

This CDR3 is CASSFQGSNEKLFF. The CDR3 DNA reads TGTGCCAGCAGCTTTCAGGGTTCAAATGAAAAACTGTTTTTT. The chain couples TRBV7-9 to TRBJ1-4, with D perhaps TRBD1 (5 bases). Germline V gene sequence: CDR1 SEHNR, CDR2 FQNEAQ (reference sequence). The CDR3 loop spans 14 amino acids. V was cut by 3 bases and J by 5 bases, with 10 bases left in between.

This clone was found a few times. The chain employs TRBV27 and TRBJ2-5; perhaps TRBD2 as D (5 bases). This CDR3 comprises 15 residues. In germline, CDR1 is MNHEY, CDR2 SMNVEV (reference sequence). V gave up 0 bases and J gave up 4 bases, with 12 bases separating them. DNA for the CDR3: TGTGCCAGCAGTTTATCTAGCGCCGACGGAGAGACCCAGTACTTC. Its translation is CASSLSSADGETQYF.

The chain uses TRBV19 and TRBJ1-2; no clear D gene. V was shortened by 3 bases and J by 3 bases, with 14 bases between the two germline ends. CDR3 length equals 15 residues. The germline V gene has CDR1 LNHDA and CDR2 SQIVND (reference sequence). The CDR3 region has the DNA TGTGCCAGTAGTATTCCCCCCGGAGATTACTATGGCTACACCTTC. This gives the protein CASSIPPGDYYGYTF.

The chain is built from TRBV19 and TRBJ2-2; D may be TRBD1 (6 bases). The germline gives CDR1 LNHDA, CDR2 SQIVND (reference sequence). With 11 bases removed from V and 3 bases from J, the gap between germline ends came to 22 bases. The CDR3 extends over 16 amino acids. The CDR3 nucleotides read TGTGCCTCAACGACAGGAAGGCAACCCCACACCGGGGAGCTGTTTTTT. This sequence encodes CASTTGRQPHTGELFF.

The chain carries TRBV4-1 and TRBJ2-3; no reliable D call. This CDR3 has 13 residues. Trimming took off 0 bases at V and 5 bases at J, with 6 bases between the two ends. CDR1 is MGHRA, CDR2 YSYEKL, per germline. The CDR3 DNA sequence: TGCGCCAGCAGCCAAGATTCCCTAGATACGCAGTATTTT. Translation: CASSQDSLDTQYF.

This clone has just a few counts. The chain carries TRBV5-1 and TRBJ1-1; 11 nucleotides agree with TRBD1. The CDR3 has 14 amino acids. V trimming: 9 bases; J trimming: 3 bases; junction bases outside the gene matches: 7. The germline V gene has CDR1 SGHRS and CDR2 YFSETQ. CDR3 coding DNA: TGCGCCACCAGGACAGGGGGCGCGTACACTGAAGCTTTCTTT. Translation gives CATRTGGAYTEAFF.